A single T cell receptor (beta chain) is shown here with its context. The assay was immunoSEQ multiplex PCR, and TCRdb's table has in-frame clones only and misses some. This table holds 85,000 to 95,000 clones, 80% to 90% found once. The V end lost 0 bases, the J end lost 5 bases, and 14 bases lay between the germline ends. CDR3 length: 15 residues. Germline lookup yields CDR1 SGHNT and CDR2 YYREEE (reference sequence). The data are from a study of blood T cell repertoires in COVID-19. Study at large: COVID-19 samples, acute and convalescent, were from the United States, Italy and Spain.

This clonotype originated in a woman of 80 years or more with active COVID-19. What was sequenced was peripheral blood. The chain links TRBV5-4 to TRBJ1-1; D remains unclear. The DNA of the CDR3 is TGTGCCAGCAGCTTGGATCCGGGGTCAAGGACTGAAGCTTTCTTT. It translates to CASSLDPGSRTEAFF.